The source of this TCR beta chain is a study of T cells in Graves' hyperthyroidism and ophthalmopathy. This clonotype was seen many times. Amplification of TCR beta CDR3 regions used RNA as the template. The primer set for the first-round RT-PCR of the TCR CDR3 was HTBI. TCRdb passed the multiplex PCR reads through MiXCR, listing each CDR3 protein once. Found here are approximately 400,000 distinct CDR3 sequences, less than 20% of them singletons; the top ten hold over 12%. The CDR3 is made up of 15 amino acids. From germline, CDR1 is LGHDT and CDR2 YNNKEL (reference sequence). The V and J ends lost 3 bases and 0 bases respectively, with 11 bases between them.

The chain links TRBV3-1 to TRBJ1-1; D is undetermined. The sequenced sample was blood. This sequence originates from a woman younger than 30 with Graves' hyperthyroidism. For the CDR3, the DNA is TGTGCCAGCAGCCAGTCGATAGGGATGAACACTGAAGCTTTCTTT. Its protein product is CASSQSIGMNTEAFF.